Each of the 2 T cell receptor beta chains below was sequenced from the same sample in a study of cytomegalovirus exposure and HLA in healthy donors. The PCR contained 60 Vbeta and 13 Jbeta primers. Generated by immunoSEQ multiplex PCR, the TCRdb table keeps only in-frame clones and is missing some. The table has approximately 150,000 clones, over 70% seen once. The sequenced sample was PBMCs. These receptor sequences come from a woman in her forties in good health and CMV-seronegative.

On this clone itself: The sample contains more than one DNA sequence encoding this CDR3. The V and J genes are TRBV9 and TRBJ2-7, with 10 positions matching TRBD2. This CDR3 region has 15 residues. Trimming removed 0 bases from V and 0 bases from J; junction bases left unmatched: 0. Germline values: CDR1 SGDLS, CDR2 YYNGEE. DNA for the CDR3: TGTGCCAGCAGCGTAGGGACTAGCGGCTCCTACGAGCAGTACTTC. Protein: CASSVGTSGSYEQYF.

The sample holds a few counts of this clone. The chain uses TRBV4-1 and TRBJ1-4; D is ambiguous. The germline V gene encodes CDR1 MGHRA and CDR2 YSYEKL. The CDR3 totals 13 residues. V was pared by 2 bases and J by 7 bases, with 8 bases between. The CDR3 is CASSQILREKLFF. CDR3 sequence (DNA): TGCGCCAGCAGCCAAATTTTGCGTGAAAAACTGTTTTTT.